The T cell receptor beta chain under discussion was sequenced for a study of blood T cell repertoires in COVID-19. In the study overall: Spain, Italy and the United States supplied samples that represented acute and convalescent COVID-19.

V lost 4 bases and J lost 7; bases outside the gene matches: 11. Germline assignment: CDR1 MGHRA and CDR2 YSYEKL. The CDR3 contains 15 residues. TCRdb keeps only in-frame clones here, not all; method: immunoSEQ multiplex PCR. This table has 88,000 or so clones, 75% to 90% appearing once. The J gene is TRBJ1-1, the V gene TRBV4-1; 8 nucleotides align to TRBD1. The receptor was derived from a man aged 60-69 years with acute or convalescent COVID-19. Sequenced input: peripheral blood. In DNA, the CDR3 is TGCGCCAGCAGCCGGAGCCCGGGCGGACAGGGTGAAGCTTTCTTT. It translates to CASSRSPGGQGEAFF.